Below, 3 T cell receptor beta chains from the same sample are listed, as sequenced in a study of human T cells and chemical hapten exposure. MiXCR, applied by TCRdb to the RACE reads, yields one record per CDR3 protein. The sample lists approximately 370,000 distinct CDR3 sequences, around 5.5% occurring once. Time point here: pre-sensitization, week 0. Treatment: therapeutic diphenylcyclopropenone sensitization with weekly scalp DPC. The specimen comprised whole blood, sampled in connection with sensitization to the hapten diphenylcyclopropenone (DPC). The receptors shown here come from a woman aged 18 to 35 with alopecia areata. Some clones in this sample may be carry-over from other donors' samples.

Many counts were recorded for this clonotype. The CDR3 sequence is CASTRRGLNGYTF. CDR3 sequence (DNA): TGTGCCAGCACCAGGAGGGGGTTGAATGGCTACACCTTC. The V call is TRBV6-2 or TRBV6-3, the J call TRBJ1-2; a weak D match, TRBD1 (6 bases). Germline V gene lookup returns CDR1 MNHEY and CDR2 SVGEGT. The germline V and J ends were trimmed by 7 bases and 6 bases, with 15 bases remaining between them. This CDR3 region has 13 residues.

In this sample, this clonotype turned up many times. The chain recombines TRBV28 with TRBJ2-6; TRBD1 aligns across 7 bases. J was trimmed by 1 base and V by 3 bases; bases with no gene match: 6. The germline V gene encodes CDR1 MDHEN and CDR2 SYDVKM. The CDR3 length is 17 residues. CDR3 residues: CASSFPGGISGANVLTF. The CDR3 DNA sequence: TGTGCCAGCAGTTTTCCAGGGGGTATTTCTGGGGCCAACGTCCTGACTTTC.

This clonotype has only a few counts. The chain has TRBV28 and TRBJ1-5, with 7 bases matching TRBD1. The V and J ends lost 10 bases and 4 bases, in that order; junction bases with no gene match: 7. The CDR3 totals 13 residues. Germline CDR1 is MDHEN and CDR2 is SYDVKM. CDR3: CATLGQLNQPQHF. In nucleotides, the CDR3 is TGTGCCACCTTGGGACAGCTAAATCAGCCCCAGCATTTT.